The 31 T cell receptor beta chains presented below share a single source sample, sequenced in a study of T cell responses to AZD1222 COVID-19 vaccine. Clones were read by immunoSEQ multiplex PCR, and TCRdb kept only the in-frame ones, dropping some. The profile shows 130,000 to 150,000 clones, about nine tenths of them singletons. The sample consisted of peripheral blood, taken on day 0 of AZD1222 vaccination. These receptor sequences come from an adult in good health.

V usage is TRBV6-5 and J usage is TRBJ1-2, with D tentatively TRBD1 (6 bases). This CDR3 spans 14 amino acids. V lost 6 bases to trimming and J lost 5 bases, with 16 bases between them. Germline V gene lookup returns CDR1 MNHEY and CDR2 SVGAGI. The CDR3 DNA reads TGTGCCAGCAGCCGGGAGGGGGGGCGATATGGCTACACCTTC. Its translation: CASSREGGRYGYTF.

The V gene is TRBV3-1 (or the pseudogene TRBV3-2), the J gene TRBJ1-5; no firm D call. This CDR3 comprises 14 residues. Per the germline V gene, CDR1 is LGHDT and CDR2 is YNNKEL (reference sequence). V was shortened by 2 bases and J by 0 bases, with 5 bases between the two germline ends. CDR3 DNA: TGTGCCAGCAGCCAACTGAATAGCAATCAGCCCCAGCATTTT. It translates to CASSQLNSNQPQHF.

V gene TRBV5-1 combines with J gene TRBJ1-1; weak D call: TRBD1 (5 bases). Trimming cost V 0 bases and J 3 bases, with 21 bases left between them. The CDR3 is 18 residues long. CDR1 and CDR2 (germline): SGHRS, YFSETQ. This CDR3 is CASSLAHRDLGMYTEAFF. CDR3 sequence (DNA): TGCGCCAGCAGCTTGGCTCACCGGGACCTTGGGATGTACACTGAAGCTTTCTTT.

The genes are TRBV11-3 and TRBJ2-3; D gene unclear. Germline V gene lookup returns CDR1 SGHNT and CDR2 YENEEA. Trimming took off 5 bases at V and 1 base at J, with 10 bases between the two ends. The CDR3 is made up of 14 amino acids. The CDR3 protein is CASSPVTRTDTQYF. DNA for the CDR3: TGTGCCAGCAGCCCCGTGACACGCACAGATACGCAGTATTTT.

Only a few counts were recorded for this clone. The CDR3 region is CASSLAPRAGELFF. CDR3 DNA: TGTGCCAGCAGCTTAGCCCCTAGGGCCGGGGAGCTGTTTTTT. The chain links TRBV7-2 to TRBJ2-2; no clear D. CDR1 and CDR2 (germline): SGHTA, FQGNSA. With 0 bases removed from V and 6 bases from J, the gap between germline ends came to 8 bases. CDR3 length: 14 residues.

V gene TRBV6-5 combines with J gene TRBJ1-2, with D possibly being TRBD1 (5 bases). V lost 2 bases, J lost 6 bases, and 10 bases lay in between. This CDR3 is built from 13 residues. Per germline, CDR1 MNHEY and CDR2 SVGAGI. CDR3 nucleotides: TGTGCCAGCAGTTACACGGGGGAGGATGGCTACACCTTC. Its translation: CASSYTGEDGYTF.

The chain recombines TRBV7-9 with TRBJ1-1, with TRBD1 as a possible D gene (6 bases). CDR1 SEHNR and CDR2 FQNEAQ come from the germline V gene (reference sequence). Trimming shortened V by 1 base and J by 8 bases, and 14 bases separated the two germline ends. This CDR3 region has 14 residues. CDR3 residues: CASSLEGGASEAFF. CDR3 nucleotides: TGTGCCAGCAGCTTAGAGGGGGGGGCGTCCGAAGCTTTCTTT. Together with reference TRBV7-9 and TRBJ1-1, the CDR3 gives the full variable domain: DTGVSQNPRHKITKRGQNVTFRCDPISEHNRLYWYRQTLGQGPEFLTYFQNEAQLEKSRLLSDRFSAERPKGSFSTLEIQRTEQGDSAMYLCASSLEGGASEAFFGQGTRLTVV.

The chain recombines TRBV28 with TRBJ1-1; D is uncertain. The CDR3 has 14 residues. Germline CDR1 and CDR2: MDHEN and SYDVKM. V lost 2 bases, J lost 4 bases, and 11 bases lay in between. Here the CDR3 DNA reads TGTGCCAGCAGTTTACCACGACCCCCCACTGAAGCTTTCTTT. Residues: CASSLPRPPTEAFF.

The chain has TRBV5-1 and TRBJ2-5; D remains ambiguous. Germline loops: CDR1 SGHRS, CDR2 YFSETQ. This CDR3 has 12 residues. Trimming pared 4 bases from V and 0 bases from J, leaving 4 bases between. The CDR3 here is CASSPYQETQYF. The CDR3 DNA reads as TGCGCCAGCAGCCCGTACCAAGAGACCCAGTACTTC.

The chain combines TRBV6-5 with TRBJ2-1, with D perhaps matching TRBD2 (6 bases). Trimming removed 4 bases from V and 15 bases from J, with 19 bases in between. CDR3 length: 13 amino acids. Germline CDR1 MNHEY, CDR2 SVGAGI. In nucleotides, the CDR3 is TGTGCCAGCAGTTTCATGACCGGGGGAACGAGGTTCTTC. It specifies CASSFMTGGTRFF.

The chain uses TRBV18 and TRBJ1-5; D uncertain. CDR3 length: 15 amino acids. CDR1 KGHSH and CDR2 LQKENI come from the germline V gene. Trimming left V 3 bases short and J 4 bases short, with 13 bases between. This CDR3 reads CASSPTETHNQPQHF. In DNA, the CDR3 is TGTGCCAGCTCACCCACGGAGACCCATAATCAGCCCCAGCATTTT.

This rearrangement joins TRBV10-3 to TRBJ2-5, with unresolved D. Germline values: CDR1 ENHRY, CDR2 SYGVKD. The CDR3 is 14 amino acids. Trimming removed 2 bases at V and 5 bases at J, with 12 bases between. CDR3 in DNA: TGTGCCATCAGTGAGGGCCGGTCAGAGGAGACCCAGTACTTC. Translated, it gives CAISEGRSEETQYF.

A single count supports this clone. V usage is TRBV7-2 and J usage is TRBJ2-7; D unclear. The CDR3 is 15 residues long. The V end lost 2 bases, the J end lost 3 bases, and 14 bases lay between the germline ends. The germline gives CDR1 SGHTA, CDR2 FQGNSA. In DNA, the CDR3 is TGTGCCAGCAGCTTATTTGCTTTCATAGACTACGAGCAGTACTTC. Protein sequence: CASSLFAFIDYEQYF.

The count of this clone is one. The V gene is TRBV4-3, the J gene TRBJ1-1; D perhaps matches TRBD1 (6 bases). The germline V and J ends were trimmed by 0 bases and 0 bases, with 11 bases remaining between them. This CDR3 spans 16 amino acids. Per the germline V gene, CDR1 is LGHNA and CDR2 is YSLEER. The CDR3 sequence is CASSQEAGVLNTEAFF. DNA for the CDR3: TGCGCCAGCAGCCAAGAAGCAGGGGTTCTGAACACTGAAGCTTTCTTT.

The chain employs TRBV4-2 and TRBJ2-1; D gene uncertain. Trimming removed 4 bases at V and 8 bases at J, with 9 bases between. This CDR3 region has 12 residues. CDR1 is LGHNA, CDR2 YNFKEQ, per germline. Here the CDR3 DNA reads TGTGCCAGCAGCCCAGAGATCGATGAGCAGTTCTTC. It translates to CASSPEIDEQFF.

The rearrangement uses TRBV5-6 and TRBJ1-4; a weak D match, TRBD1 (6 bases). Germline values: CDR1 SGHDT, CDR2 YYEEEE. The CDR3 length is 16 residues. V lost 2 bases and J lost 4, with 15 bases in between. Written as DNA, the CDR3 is TGTGCCAGCAGCTTTCTAGGGGGTTCTCTTAATGAAAAACTGTTTTTT. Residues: CASSFLGGSLNEKLFF.

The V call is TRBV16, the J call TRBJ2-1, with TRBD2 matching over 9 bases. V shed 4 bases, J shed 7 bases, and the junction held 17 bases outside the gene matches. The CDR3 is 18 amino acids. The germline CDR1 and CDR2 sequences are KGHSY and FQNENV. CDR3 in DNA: TGTGCCAGCAGCCCGAATAGCGGGAGTATCATCTCGCGGAATGAGCAGTTCTTC. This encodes CASSPNSGSIISRNEQFF.

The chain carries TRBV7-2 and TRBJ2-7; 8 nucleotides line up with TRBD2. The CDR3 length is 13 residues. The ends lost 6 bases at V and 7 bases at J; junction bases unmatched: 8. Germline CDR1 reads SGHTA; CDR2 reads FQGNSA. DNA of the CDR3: TGTGCCAGCAGTCCGGGGGGGGCCTGGGAGCAGTACTTC. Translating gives CASSPGGAWEQYF.

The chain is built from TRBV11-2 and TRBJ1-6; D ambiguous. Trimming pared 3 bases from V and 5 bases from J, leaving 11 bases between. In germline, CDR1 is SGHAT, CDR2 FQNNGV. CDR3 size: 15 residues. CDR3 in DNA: TGTGCCAGCAGCTTCTCGGGTGGCCATAATTCACCCCTCCACTTT. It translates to CASSFSGGHNSPLHF. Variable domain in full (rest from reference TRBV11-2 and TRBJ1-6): EAGVAQSPRYKIIEKRQSVAFWCNPISGHATLYWYQQILGQGPKLLIQFQNNGVVDDSQLPKDRFSAERLKGVDSTLKIQPAKLEDSAVYLCASSFSGGHNSPLHFGNGTRLTVT.

The CDR3 loop reads CASSQVAGVYEQYF. The CDR3 DNA reads as TGTGCCAGCAGCCAAGTGGCGGGGGTCTACGAGCAGTACTTC. The chain recombines TRBV3-1 (or the pseudogene TRBV3-2) with TRBJ2-7; 7 positions match TRBD2. This CDR3 has 14 residues. Germline loops: CDR1 LGHDT, CDR2 YNNKEL (reference sequence). With V trimmed by 1 base and J by 3 bases, 3 bases remained unmatched.

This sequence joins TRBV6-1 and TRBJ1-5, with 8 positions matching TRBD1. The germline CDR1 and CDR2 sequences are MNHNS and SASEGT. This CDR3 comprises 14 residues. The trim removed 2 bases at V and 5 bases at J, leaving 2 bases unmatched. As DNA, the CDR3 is TGTGCCAGCAGTGAATGGACAGGGCATCAGCCCCAGCATTTT. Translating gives CASSEWTGHQPQHF.

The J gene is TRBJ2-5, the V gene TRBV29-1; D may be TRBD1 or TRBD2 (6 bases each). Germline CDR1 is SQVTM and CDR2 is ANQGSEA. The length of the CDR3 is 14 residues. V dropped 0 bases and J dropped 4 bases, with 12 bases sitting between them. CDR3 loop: CSVEDGGQGETQYF. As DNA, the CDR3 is TGCAGCGTTGAAGATGGGGGGCAGGGAGAGACCCAGTACTTC.

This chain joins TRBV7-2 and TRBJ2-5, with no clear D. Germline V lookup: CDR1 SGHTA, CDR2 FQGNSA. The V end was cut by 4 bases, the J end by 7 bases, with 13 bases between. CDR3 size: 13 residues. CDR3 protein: CASSSEPLGTQYF. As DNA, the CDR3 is TGTGCCAGCAGCTCTGAGCCGTTAGGGACCCAGTACTTC.

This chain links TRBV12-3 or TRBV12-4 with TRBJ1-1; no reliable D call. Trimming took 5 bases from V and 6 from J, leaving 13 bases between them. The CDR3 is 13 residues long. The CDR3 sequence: CASSIFLGAEAFF. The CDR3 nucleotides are TGTGCCAGCAGTATCTTCTTAGGAGCTGAAGCTTTCTTT.

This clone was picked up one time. CDR3 sequence reads: CASSQDRVYQPQHF. CDR3 DNA: TGTGCCAGCAGCCAAGATCGGGTTTATCAGCCCCAGCATTTT. This chain connects TRBV3-1 (or the pseudogene TRBV3-2) to TRBJ1-5; no reliable D call. The germline V and J ends were trimmed by 0 bases and 5 bases, with 8 bases remaining between them. This CDR3 is 14 amino acids long. The V gene's germline CDR1 is LGHDT and CDR2 YNNKEL (reference sequence).

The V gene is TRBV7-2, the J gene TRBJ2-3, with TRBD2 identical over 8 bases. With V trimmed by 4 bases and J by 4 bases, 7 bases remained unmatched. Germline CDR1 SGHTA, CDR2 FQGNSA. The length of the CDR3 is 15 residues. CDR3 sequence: CASSSPTSVPDTQYF. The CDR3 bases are TGTGCCAGCAGCTCGCCGACTAGCGTCCCAGATACGCAGTATTTT.

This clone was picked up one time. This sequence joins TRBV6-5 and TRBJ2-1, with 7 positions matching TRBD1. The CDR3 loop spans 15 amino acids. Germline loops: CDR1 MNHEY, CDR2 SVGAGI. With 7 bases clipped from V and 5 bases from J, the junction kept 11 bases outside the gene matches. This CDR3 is CASTRDSSYNNEQFF. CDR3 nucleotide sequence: TGTGCCAGCACTCGGGACAGCTCCTATAACAATGAGCAGTTCTTC.

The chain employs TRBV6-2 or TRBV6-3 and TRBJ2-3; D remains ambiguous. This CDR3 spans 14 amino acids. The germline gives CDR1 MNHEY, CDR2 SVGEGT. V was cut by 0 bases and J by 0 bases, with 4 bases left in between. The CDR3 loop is CASSYSESTDTQYF. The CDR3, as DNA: TGTGCCAGCAGTTACTCAGAGAGCACAGATACGCAGTATTTT.

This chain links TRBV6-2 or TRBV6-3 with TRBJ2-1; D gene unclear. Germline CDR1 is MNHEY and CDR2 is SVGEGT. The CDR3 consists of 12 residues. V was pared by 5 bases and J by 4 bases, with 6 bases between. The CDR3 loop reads CASSALYNEQFF. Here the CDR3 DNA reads TGTGCCAGCAGTGCCCTGTACAATGAGCAGTTCTTC.

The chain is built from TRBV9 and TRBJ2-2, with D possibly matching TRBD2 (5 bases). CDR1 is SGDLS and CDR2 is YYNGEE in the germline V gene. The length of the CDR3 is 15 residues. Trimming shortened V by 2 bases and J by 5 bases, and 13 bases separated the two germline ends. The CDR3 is CASSVETEATGELFF. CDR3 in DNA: TGTGCCAGCAGCGTCGAGACGGAGGCGACCGGGGAGCTGTTTTTT.

CDR3 DNA sequence: TGTGCCAGCAGCTTAGAGGCTAGCTTGCGGGAGACCCAGTACTTC. This codes for CASSLEASLRETQYF. The gene calls are TRBV7-2 and TRBJ2-5; possibly TRBD2 for D (5 bases). V was trimmed by 1 base and J by 5 bases, leaving 14 bases between them. Germline loops: CDR1 SGHTA, CDR2 FQGNSA. The CDR3 is 15 residues long.